A selection of T cell receptor beta chains follows, all from one sample in a study of T cell responses to AZD1222 COVID-19 vaccine. Profiling relied on immunoSEQ multiplex PCR, and the TCRdb table lists in-frame clones only, not all of them. In the table there are about 140,000 clones, less than 95% of which are singletons. The sequenced sample was peripheral blood, obtained on day 0 of AZD1222 vaccination. These receptors all come from an adult in good health. Each CDR3 is given with its conserved first and last residue. Each record gives: clone size, D gene, J gene, V gene, CDR3 DNA, CDR3 protein. The D gene is left open where the match is weak. Size is omitted from some rows. Given values are once, few, many or a class for expanded clones.

clone size: -; D gene: -; J gene: TRBJ2-7; V gene: TRBV2; CDR3 DNA: TGTGCCAGCAGTGACGCCTACGAGCAGTACTTC; CDR3 protein: CASSDAYEQYF
clone size: -; D gene: -; J gene: TRBJ1-2; V gene: TRBV7-2; CDR3 DNA: TGTGCCAGCAGCTTAGGAGGGCGCGGTGATTATGGCTACACCTTC; CDR3 protein: CASSLGGRGDYGYTF
clone size: -; D gene: -; J gene: TRBJ2-6; V gene: TRBV18; CDR3 DNA: TGTGCCAGCTCACCCCTGGAGGGGACTTACTCTGGGGCCAACGTCCTGACTTTC; CDR3 protein: CASSPLEGTYSGANVLTF
clone size: -; D gene: -; J gene: TRBJ1-5; V gene: TRBV7-2; CDR3 DNA: TGTGCCAGCAGCGGACAAGCCTTTAGCAATCAGCCCCAGCATTTT; CDR3 protein: CASSGQAFSNQPQHF
clone size: -; D gene: -; J gene: TRBJ2-7; V gene: TRBV7-9; CDR3 DNA: TGTGCCAGCAGTCCCCCTACAGACGCCGGCGAGCAGTACTTC; CDR3 protein: CASSPPTDAGEQYF
clone size: -; D gene: -; J gene: TRBJ1-2; V gene: TRBV27; CDR3 DNA: TGTGCCAGCTTTTCGGGCCACGCCGATGGCTACACCTTC; CDR3 protein: CASFSGHADGYTF
clone size: -; D gene: -; J gene: TRBJ2-5; V gene: TRBV13; CDR3 DNA: TGTGCCAGCAGAGACAGTTCTAGGTTCCTCCAAGAGACCCAGTACTTC; CDR3 protein: CASRDSSRFLQETQYF
clone size: -; D gene: TRBD2; J gene: TRBJ2-7; V gene: TRBV4-3; CDR3 DNA: TGCGCCAGCAGCCAAGCAAGCGGGGGTTCCTACGAGCAGTACTTC; CDR3 protein: CASSQASGGSYEQYF
clone size: -; D gene: -; J gene: TRBJ1-1; V gene: TRBV19; CDR3 DNA: TGTGCCAGTACTTTGACCAGGGTGGGGACTGAAGCTTTCTTT; CDR3 protein: CASTLTRVGTEAFF
clone size: -; D gene: -; J gene: TRBJ1-2; V gene: TRBV18; CDR3 DNA: TGTGCCAGCTCACCCCAGGGAGACCTCTATGGCTACACCTTC; CDR3 protein: CASSPQGDLYGYTF
clone size: -; D gene: TRBD1; J gene: TRBJ2-5; V gene: TRBV9; CDR3 DNA: TGTGCCAGCAGCGGAACCTGGACAGGACAAGAGACCCAGTACTTC; CDR3 protein: CASSGTWTGQETQYF
clone size: -; D gene: -; J gene: TRBJ1-3; V gene: TRBV5-6; CDR3 DNA: TGTGCCAGCAGCTCCTTCGAGGGCCTGAGCTCTGGAAACACCATATATTTT; CDR3 protein: CASSSFEGLSSGNTIYF
clone size: -; D gene: -; J gene: TRBJ1-2; V gene: TRBV21-1; CDR3 DNA: TGTGCCAGCACCCTAGAGGTCGACAGGGCCTCCTATGGCTACACCTTC; CDR3 protein: CASTLEVDRASYGYTF
clone size: -; D gene: -; J gene: TRBJ1-4; V gene: TRBV28; CDR3 DNA: TGTGCCAGCAGCCCGGTCACTGGGGGGGCAGGAGAAAAACTGTTTTTT; CDR3 protein: CASSPVTGGAGEKLFF
clone size: -; D gene: TRBD1; J gene: TRBJ1-5; V gene: TRBV19; CDR3 DNA: TGTGCCAGCAGTATGGCTCTGGGGACAGTAAATCAGCCCCAGCATTTT; CDR3 protein: CASSMALGTVNQPQHF
clone size: -; D gene: -; J gene: TRBJ1-5; V gene: TRBV12-1; CDR3 DNA: TGTGCCAGCAGCTTTAGGGACGGAGTTTATAGCAATCAGCCCCAGCATTTT; CDR3 protein: CASSFRDGVYSNQPQHF
clone size: -; D gene: TRBD1; J gene: TRBJ1-4; V gene: TRBV11-2; CDR3 DNA: TGTGCCAGCACCGTCGGGACAGGAGCTAATGAAAAACTGTTTTTT; CDR3 protein: CASTVGTGANEKLFF
clone size: -; D gene: -; J gene: TRBJ1-6; V gene: TRBV2; CDR3 DNA: TGTGCCAGCAGGGGGGTAGGAGGGACATATAATTCACCCCTCCACTTT; CDR3 protein: CASRGVGGTYNSPLHF
clone size: -; D gene: -; J gene: TRBJ1-5; V gene: TRBV6-5; CDR3 DNA: TGTGCCAGCAGTTACTATTCCCCGGGGTACAATCAGCCCCAGCATTTT; CDR3 protein: CASSYYSPGYNQPQHF
clone size: -; D gene: TRBD1; J gene: TRBJ2-3; V gene: TRBV6-4; CDR3 DNA: TGTGCCACCAGGGACAGGGTCTCGGATACGCAGTATTTT; CDR3 protein: CATRDRVSDTQYF
clone size: few; D gene: -; J gene: TRBJ2-7; V gene: TRBV21-1; CDR3 DNA: TGTGCCAGCAGCAAAGGAACAGGGGCCTACGAGCAGTACTTC; CDR3 protein: CASSKGTGAYEQYF
clone size: -; D gene: -; J gene: TRBJ2-7; V gene: TRBV6-1; CDR3 DNA: TGTGCCAGCAGTGAATCTTTGACCTACGAGCAGTACTTC; CDR3 protein: CASSESLTYEQYF
clone size: -; D gene: -; J gene: TRBJ1-3; V gene: TRBV12-3/TRBV12-4; CDR3 DNA: TGTGCCAGCAGGAACCTTGGAAACACCATATATTTT; CDR3 protein: CASRNLGNTIYF
clone size: once; D gene: -; J gene: TRBJ1-2; V gene: TRBV5-5; CDR3 DNA: TGTGCCAGCAGCCCCACTGCGAGGGGCTACACCTTC; CDR3 protein: CASSPTARGYTF
clone size: -; D gene: -; J gene: TRBJ2-3; V gene: TRBV27; CDR3 DNA: TGTGCCAGCAGTCCTGTGGTAGCGGTTTTCGGACGAGGCACAGATACGCAGTATTTT; CDR3 protein: CASSPVVAVFGRGTDTQYF
clone size: -; D gene: -; J gene: TRBJ2-7; V gene: TRBV19; CDR3 DNA: TGTGCCAGTAGTATTTCAGGCTTAAGCTACGAGCAGTACTTC; CDR3 protein: CASSISGLSYEQYF
clone size: -; D gene: -; J gene: TRBJ1-5; V gene: TRBV2; CDR3 DNA: TGTGCCAGTTCTAGTGAGGTGGATCAGCCCCAGCATTTT; CDR3 protein: CASSSEVDQPQHF
clone size: -; D gene: -; J gene: TRBJ1-2; V gene: TRBV10-3; CDR3 DNA: TGTGCCATCATACAGGACTATGGCTACACCTTC; CDR3 protein: CAIIQDYGYTF
clone size: -; D gene: -; J gene: TRBJ2-2; V gene: TRBV6-5; CDR3 DNA: TGTGCCACCAAGCTAGGAAACACCGGGGAGCTGTTTTTT; CDR3 protein: CATKLGNTGELFF
clone size: -; D gene: -; J gene: TRBJ1-2; V gene: TRBV6-5; CDR3 DNA: TGTGCCAGCAGTTACTCGAGTACGCCCTATGGCTACACCTTC; CDR3 protein: CASSYSSTPYGYTF
clone size: -; D gene: -; J gene: TRBJ1-2; V gene: TRBV18; CDR3 DNA: TGTGCCAGCTCACCACCGCAGGGGTACTATGGCTACACCTTC; CDR3 protein: CASSPPQGYYGYTF
clone size: -; D gene: TRBD2; J gene: TRBJ2-5; V gene: TRBV9; CDR3 DNA: TGTGCCAGCAGCGTAGGGGCGGGAGGTACCCAAGAGACCCAGTACTTC; CDR3 protein: CASSVGAGGTQETQYF
clone size: -; D gene: TRBD1; J gene: TRBJ1-3; V gene: TRBV5-1; CDR3 DNA: TGCGCCAGCAGCTCCGGAACAGGGGCCGGGGCTGGAAACACCATATATTTT; CDR3 protein: CASSSGTGAGAGNTIYF
clone size: -; D gene: -; J gene: TRBJ1-4; V gene: TRBV10-2; CDR3 DNA: TGCGCCAGCAGTGGCACAGCTATAACTGAAAAACTGTTTTTT; CDR3 protein: CASSGTAITEKLFF
clone size: -; D gene: -; J gene: TRBJ1-1; V gene: TRBV10-3; CDR3 DNA: TGTGCCATCAGTGAGTCAGCACGGACGAACACTGAAGCTTTCTTT; CDR3 protein: CAISESARTNTEAFF
clone size: -; D gene: -; J gene: TRBJ1-3; V gene: TRBV25-1; CDR3 DNA: TGTGCCAGCAGCGTTGGCGGAGGCTCTGGAAACACCATATATTTT; CDR3 protein: CASSVGGGSGNTIYF
clone size: -; D gene: TRBD1; J gene: TRBJ1-1; V gene: TRBV10-2; CDR3 DNA: TGCGCCAGCAGAGGACAGGGGAACACTGAAGCTTTCTTT; CDR3 protein: CASRGQGNTEAFF
clone size: -; D gene: -; J gene: TRBJ1-1; V gene: TRBV4-3; CDR3 DNA: TGCGCCAGCAGCCAAGATTTCCGGCACACTGAAGCTTTCTTT; CDR3 protein: CASSQDFRHTEAFF
clone size: -; D gene: -; J gene: TRBJ2-3; V gene: TRBV7-2; CDR3 DNA: TGTGCCAGCAGCTTACCAAGCACAGATACGCAGTATTTT; CDR3 protein: CASSLPSTDTQYF
clone size: once; D gene: -; J gene: TRBJ2-1; V gene: TRBV7-9; CDR3 DNA: TGTGCCAGCAGCTTAAGAGAAAGGGCCATTCTGTGGGCGAATGAGCAGTTCTTC; CDR3 protein: CASSLRERAILWANEQFF
clone size: -; D gene: -; J gene: TRBJ1-1; V gene: TRBV12-3/TRBV12-4; CDR3 DNA: TGTGCCAGCAGTGAGGTCGAGAACACTGAAGCTTTCTTT; CDR3 protein: CASSEVENTEAFF
clone size: -; D gene: -; J gene: TRBJ2-5; V gene: TRBV29-1; CDR3 DNA: TGCAGCGCCGAGGGCCACCGGGACCCACAAGAGACCCAGTACTTC; CDR3 protein: CSAEGHRDPQETQYF
clone size: -; D gene: -; J gene: TRBJ1-6; V gene: TRBV6-5; CDR3 DNA: TGTGCCAGCGAATTAGGGGGTGAGCCACCCCTCCACTTT; CDR3 protein: CASELGGEPPLHF
clone size: -; D gene: -; J gene: TRBJ1-2; V gene: TRBV25-1; CDR3 DNA: TGTGCCAGCAGTGAATTGCTGGGGCGGGGTGGCTACACCTTC; CDR3 protein: CASSELLGRGGYTF
clone size: -; D gene: -; J gene: TRBJ1-3; V gene: TRBV18; CDR3 DNA: TGTGCCAGCTCACCAACCACCAGCTCTGGAAACACCATATATTTT; CDR3 protein: CASSPTTSSGNTIYF
clone size: -; D gene: TRBD1; J gene: TRBJ1-2; V gene: TRBV15; CDR3 DNA: TGTGCCACCAGCAGAGGTTCGGACAGGGCCCGTGGCTACACCTTC; CDR3 protein: CATSRGSDRARGYTF
clone size: -; D gene: -; J gene: TRBJ1-1; V gene: TRBV30; CDR3 DNA: TGTGCCTGGAGTGTTTCCGGGGGCACTGAAGCTTTCTTT; CDR3 protein: CAWSVSGGTEAFF
clone size: -; D gene: -; J gene: TRBJ2-5; V gene: TRBV7-9; CDR3 DNA: TGTGCCAGCAGCTTAAAACAGCCCCTTGGGGAGACCCAGTACTTC; CDR3 protein: CASSLKQPLGETQYF
clone size: -; D gene: -; J gene: TRBJ1-2; V gene: TRBV15; CDR3 DNA: TGTGCCACCAGCAGAGATCGCATAAGGGGCGGCTACACCTTC; CDR3 protein: CATSRDRIRGGYTF
clone size: -; D gene: -; J gene: TRBJ2-6; V gene: TRBV3-1/TRBV3-2; CDR3 DNA: TGTGCCAGCCGACCTCTGGGGGCCAACGTCCTGACTTTC; CDR3 protein: CASRPLGANVLTF
clone size: -; D gene: TRBD2; J gene: TRBJ2-5; V gene: TRBV28; CDR3 DNA: TGTGCCAGCAGTTTAGGGCTAGCGGGTTCAGAGACCCAGTACTTC; CDR3 protein: CASSLGLAGSETQYF
clone size: -; D gene: -; J gene: TRBJ1-1; V gene: TRBV11-2; CDR3 DNA: TGTGCCAGCAGCTTAGGGGCCAGGATGAACACTGAAGCTTTCTTT; CDR3 protein: CASSLGARMNTEAFF
clone size: -; D gene: -; J gene: TRBJ2-7; V gene: TRBV7-2; CDR3 DNA: TGTGCCAGCAGCCCTCAGGACGGCCCCTACGAGCAGTACTTC; CDR3 protein: CASSPQDGPYEQYF